One and the same sample provided the 21 T cell receptor beta chains below, sequenced in a study of blood T cell repertoires in COVID-19. Clones were sequenced by immunoSEQ multiplex PCR, and TCRdb holds only the in-frame ones, with some missing. The table includes roughly 320,000 clones, approximately 84% detected once. Specimen: PBMCs or T cells enriched from blood (not recorded which). All receptors come from a man aged 25 to 40 who had recovered from COVID-19.

This sequence joins TRBV19 and TRBJ2-3, with a weak D call TRBD2 (5 bases). Trimming removed 2 bases from V and 1 base from J, with 16 bases in between. CDR1 and CDR2 (germline): LNHDA, SQIVND (reference sequence). The length of the CDR3 is 17 residues. CDR3 sequence reads: CASSISIPRVGTDTQYF. The CDR3 bases are TGTGCCAGTAGTATATCCATACCGAGGGTAGGCACAGATACGCAGTATTTT. The full variable domain, in which reference TRBV19 and TRBJ2-3 provide the parts outside the CDR3, is DGGITQSPKYLFRKEGQNVTLSCEQNLNHDAMYWYRQDPGQGLRLIYYSQIVNDFQKGDIAEGYSVSREKKESFPLTVTSAQKNPTAFYLCASSISIPRVGTDTQYFGPGTRLTVL.

This sequence joins TRBV30 and TRBJ2-2; D is uncertain. The CDR3 is made up of 13 amino acids. Trimming took 5 bases from V and 1 from J, leaving 8 bases between them. CDR1 and CDR2 from the germline V gene are GTSNPN and SVGIG (reference sequence). CDR3 coding DNA: TGTGCCTGGCAACAGTGGAACACCGGGGAGCTGTTTTTT. It yields the protein CAWQQWNTGELFF.

The V call is TRBV12-2, the J call TRBJ2-7; the table's D call, TRBD1, has no DNA check behind it. TRBV12-2 is labeled a pseudogene. The CDR3 is 16 residues long. In nucleotides, the CDR3 is TGTGCAAGTCGCTTAGCATCCGGACAGGACTCCTACGAGCAGTACTTC. Translation: CASRLASGQDSYEQYF.

The J gene is TRBJ1-1, the V gene TRBV5-1; 8 bases are a match to TRBD1. The junction had 7 bases not matched to a gene; V was cut back by 2 bases and J by 4 bases. Germline CDR1 SGHRS, CDR2 YFSETQ. The CDR3 runs 15 residues. CDR3 DNA sequence: TGCGCCAGCAGCTTCCGCGGACAGGGCCCCACTGAAGCTTTCTTT. Its translation: CASSFRGQGPTEAFF.

The chain recombines TRBV24-1 with TRBJ1-2; no clear D. Germline CDR1 reads KGHDR; CDR2 reads SFDVKD. Trimming took off 3 bases at V and 4 bases at J, with 8 bases between the two ends. The CDR3 contains 13 residues. The CDR3 spells CATSDGHIYGYTF. CDR3 sequence (DNA): TGTGCCACCAGTGATGGGCATATCTATGGCTACACCTTC.

The V and J genes are TRBV6-5 and TRBJ1-2; D may be TRBD1 (6 bases). The CDR3 covers 13 residues. V dropped 5 bases and J dropped 6 bases, with 13 bases sitting between them. Germline assignment: CDR1 MNHEY and CDR2 SVGAGI. The CDR3 here is CASSKRDTDGYTF. CDR3 nucleotide sequence: TGTGCCAGCAGTAAACGGGACACCGATGGCTACACCTTC.

The rearrangement joins TRBV5-4 to TRBJ2-3, with TRBD2 matching 9 bases. The CDR3 length is 14 residues. Germline V lookup: CDR1 SGHNT, CDR2 YYREEE (reference sequence). Losses at the gene ends were 4 bases for V and 6 bases for J; bases not matched to a gene: 6. The CDR3: CASSVAGEPDTQYF. CDR3 coding DNA: TGTGCCAGCAGCGTAGCGGGGGAGCCCGATACGCAGTATTTT.

Here the CDR3 DNA reads TGTGCCAGCAGCCGGACTAATAGCCCCACCGGGGAGCTGTTTTTT. Translated: CASSRTNSPTGELFF. This chain connects TRBV6-5 to TRBJ2-2, with D possibly matching TRBD2 (6 bases). This CDR3 comprises 15 residues. Trimming took off 6 bases at V and 4 bases at J, with 15 bases between the two ends. The germline CDR1 and CDR2 sequences are MNHEY and SVGAGI.

The genes are TRBV5-1 and TRBJ1-1; TRBD1 might be the D (6 bases). The CDR3 length is 13 residues. In germline, CDR1 is SGHRS, CDR2 YFSETQ. Trimming took 7 bases from V and 3 from J, leaving 13 bases between them. In DNA, the CDR3 is TGCGCCAGCCGCCCAGGGGCGTACACTGAAGCTTTCTTT. Protein product: CASRPGAYTEAFF.

The J gene is TRBJ2-7, the V gene TRBV24-1; tentative D call: TRBD1 (7 bases). V lost 5 bases to trimming and J lost 7 bases, with 14 bases between them. This CDR3 spans 13 amino acids. Germline V gives CDR1 KGHDR, CDR2 SFDVKD. In DNA, the CDR3 is TGTGCCACCAGTGCTCCAGGGGGGACGGAGCAGTACTTC. Encoded protein: CATSAPGGTEQYF.

This chain joins TRBV24-1 and TRBJ2-2, with 7 nucleotides matching TRBD1. The ends lost 1 base at V and 3 bases at J; junction bases unmatched: 4. Germline V gene lookup returns CDR1 KGHDR and CDR2 SFDVKD. The CDR3 totals 16 residues. The CDR3 protein is CATSDLGGADTGELFF. The CDR3 nucleotides read TGTGCCACCAGTGATTTAGGGGGCGCCGACACCGGGGAGCTGTTTTTT.

This chain uses TRBV6-5 with TRBJ2-1; 9 bases agree with TRBD2. Germline assignment: CDR1 MNHEY and CDR2 SVGAGI. The CDR3 extends over 11 amino acids. The trim removed 6 bases at V and 15 bases at J, leaving 6 bases unmatched. CDR3 nucleotides: TGTGCCAGCAGCTTAGCGGGAGTGGTGTTCTTC. Amino acid sequence: CASSLAGVVFF.

CDR3 nucleotide sequence: TGTGCCTGGGGCAGGGAAGGGTATAAAAAACTGTTTTTT. It codes for CAWGREGYKKLFF. V is TRBV30 and J is TRBJ1-4; D perhaps matches TRBD1 (5 bases). The germline CDR1 and CDR2 sequences are GTSNPN and SVGIG (reference sequence). Trimming removed 5 bases from V and 9 bases from J, with 16 bases in between. CDR3 length equals 13 residues.

The chain recombines TRBV20-1 with TRBJ1-2; 7 nucleotides align to TRBD1. Germline V gene sequence: CDR1 DFQATT, CDR2 SNEGSKA (reference sequence). Losses at the gene ends were 3 bases for V and 4 bases for J; bases not matched to a gene: 8. The CDR3 sequence is 14 residues long. The CDR3 loop reads CSASSPQGLYGYTF. The DNA for the CDR3 is TGCAGTGCTAGTTCCCCACAGGGGCTCTATGGCTACACCTTC.

The chain links TRBV28 to TRBJ2-7; D remains unclear. CDR3 length equals 15 residues. Germline CDR1 and CDR2: MDHEN and SYDVKM. V was clipped by 2 bases and J by 3 bases, with 14 bases between them. CDR3 bases: TGTGCCAGCAGTTTAGAGTGGGCAGGCGTCTACGAGCAGTACTTC. Protein: CASSLEWAGVYEQYF. Looking up the rest from reference TRBV28 and TRBJ2-7 gives the full variable domain: DVKVTQSSRYLVKRTGEKVFLECVQDMDHENMFWYRQDPGLGLRLIYFSYDVKMKEKGDIPEGYSVSREKKERFSLILESASTNQTSMYLCASSLEWAGVYEQYFGPGTRLTVT.

This chain uses TRBV19 with TRBJ2-2; possibly TRBD2 for D (6 bases). The V and J ends lost 4 bases and 2 bases respectively, with 14 bases between them. The CDR3 is 16 amino acids. Germline-derived CDR1 and CDR2 are LNHDA and SQIVND (reference sequence). The CDR3 sequence is CASSTGDGSNTGELFF. The CDR3 coding sequence is TGTGCCAGTAGTACGGGGGACGGAAGCAACACCGGGGAGCTGTTTTTT.

In its sample, this clone was seen a few times. CDR3 DNA: TGTGCTAGTGGTCGCCCTGGGGACAGGGTGAGTTCACCCCTCCACTTT. It codes for CASGRPGDRVSSPLHF. The V and J genes are TRBV12-5 and TRBJ1-6, with TRBD1 matching 9 bases. V shed 5 bases and J 9 bases; nucleotides not matched to a gene: 11. The V gene's germline CDR1 is LGHNT and CDR2 FRNRAP. This CDR3 is built from 16 residues.

The chain couples TRBV3-1 (or the pseudogene TRBV3-2) to TRBJ2-1; 9 bases align to TRBD1. The CDR3 contains 16 residues. Germline values: CDR1 LGHDT, CDR2 YNNKEL (reference sequence). The V segment lost 1 base and the J segment 9 bases; nucleotides outside the gene matches: 10. The CDR3 nucleotides are TGTGCCAGCAGCCAAGGACGCCGGACAGGGGTTGCTGAGCAGTTCTTC. Translation gives CASSQGRRTGVAEQFF.

The chain couples TRBV6-5 to TRBJ2-2, with 9 nucleotides matching TRBD2. Germline V gene data show CDR1 as MNHEY and CDR2 as SVGAGI. CDR3 length: 15 residues. V shed 6 bases and J 5 bases; nucleotides not matched to a gene: 7. The CDR3 sequence is CASRASGARTGELFF. CDR3 nucleotides: TGTGCCAGCAGGGCTAGCGGGGCGAGGACCGGGGAGCTGTTTTTT.

The rearrangement joins TRBV29-1 to TRBJ1-1; D is possibly TRBD1 (6 bases). Germline V gives CDR1 SQVTM, CDR2 ANQGSEA. V lost 6 bases and J 3 bases, leaving 17 bases between the germline ends. The CDR3 length is 14 residues. CDR3 DNA sequence: TGCAGCGTGGAGAAGACAGGACGGGACACTGAAGCTTTCTTT. Amino acids: CSVEKTGRDTEAFF. Filled out from reference TRBV29-1 and TRBJ1-1, the complete variable domain reads SAVISQKPSRDICQRGTSLTIQCQVDSQVTMMFWYRQQPGQSLTLIATANQGSEATYESGFVIDKFPISRPNLTFSTLTVSNMSPEDSSIYLCSVEKTGRDTEAFFGQGTRLTVV.

This clone turned up a few times. J is TRBJ1-1 and V is TRBV20-1; no firm D call. V was shortened by 3 bases and J by 9 bases, with 5 bases between the two germline ends. Germline values: CDR1 DFQATT, CDR2 SNEGSKA (reference sequence). There are 9 residues in the CDR3. CDR3 bases: TGCAGTGCTAGTCACAAAGCTTTCTTT. Encoded protein: CSASHKAFF.